This T cell receptor (beta chain) comes out of a study of T cell responses to AZD1222 COVID-19 vaccine. Overall study findings and caveats: Breadth and depth of Spike-specific TCRs rose after two AZD1222 doses. Without day 14 samples, only post-peak T cell repertoires were studied. Close to half of all spike-specific TCRs reportedly target regions of the variants that are unmutated. The donors showed a predominance of white British ancestry and of females, with possible underestimation of clonal diversity.

This clone has only one observation. The antigen remains undetermined. Only in-frame clones appear in the TCRdb table, and some are missing; sequencing was by immunoSEQ multiplex PCR. Found here are roughly 55,000 clones, approximately 90% of them singletons; the top ten hold over 3.5%. From germline, CDR1 is SGHTA and CDR2 FQGNSA. The CDR3 contains 14 residues. V was pared by 1 base and J by 11 bases, with 18 bases between. The TCR comes from an adult in good health. The sequenced sample was peripheral blood, obtained on day 0 of AZD1222 vaccination. This sequence joins TRBV7-2 and TRBJ2-7, with a possible D match to TRBD1 (6 bases). The CDR3 nucleotides are TGTGCCAGCAGCTTAGAGGCACAGGGAACCCAGGAGTACTTC. It specifies CASSLEAQGTQEYF.